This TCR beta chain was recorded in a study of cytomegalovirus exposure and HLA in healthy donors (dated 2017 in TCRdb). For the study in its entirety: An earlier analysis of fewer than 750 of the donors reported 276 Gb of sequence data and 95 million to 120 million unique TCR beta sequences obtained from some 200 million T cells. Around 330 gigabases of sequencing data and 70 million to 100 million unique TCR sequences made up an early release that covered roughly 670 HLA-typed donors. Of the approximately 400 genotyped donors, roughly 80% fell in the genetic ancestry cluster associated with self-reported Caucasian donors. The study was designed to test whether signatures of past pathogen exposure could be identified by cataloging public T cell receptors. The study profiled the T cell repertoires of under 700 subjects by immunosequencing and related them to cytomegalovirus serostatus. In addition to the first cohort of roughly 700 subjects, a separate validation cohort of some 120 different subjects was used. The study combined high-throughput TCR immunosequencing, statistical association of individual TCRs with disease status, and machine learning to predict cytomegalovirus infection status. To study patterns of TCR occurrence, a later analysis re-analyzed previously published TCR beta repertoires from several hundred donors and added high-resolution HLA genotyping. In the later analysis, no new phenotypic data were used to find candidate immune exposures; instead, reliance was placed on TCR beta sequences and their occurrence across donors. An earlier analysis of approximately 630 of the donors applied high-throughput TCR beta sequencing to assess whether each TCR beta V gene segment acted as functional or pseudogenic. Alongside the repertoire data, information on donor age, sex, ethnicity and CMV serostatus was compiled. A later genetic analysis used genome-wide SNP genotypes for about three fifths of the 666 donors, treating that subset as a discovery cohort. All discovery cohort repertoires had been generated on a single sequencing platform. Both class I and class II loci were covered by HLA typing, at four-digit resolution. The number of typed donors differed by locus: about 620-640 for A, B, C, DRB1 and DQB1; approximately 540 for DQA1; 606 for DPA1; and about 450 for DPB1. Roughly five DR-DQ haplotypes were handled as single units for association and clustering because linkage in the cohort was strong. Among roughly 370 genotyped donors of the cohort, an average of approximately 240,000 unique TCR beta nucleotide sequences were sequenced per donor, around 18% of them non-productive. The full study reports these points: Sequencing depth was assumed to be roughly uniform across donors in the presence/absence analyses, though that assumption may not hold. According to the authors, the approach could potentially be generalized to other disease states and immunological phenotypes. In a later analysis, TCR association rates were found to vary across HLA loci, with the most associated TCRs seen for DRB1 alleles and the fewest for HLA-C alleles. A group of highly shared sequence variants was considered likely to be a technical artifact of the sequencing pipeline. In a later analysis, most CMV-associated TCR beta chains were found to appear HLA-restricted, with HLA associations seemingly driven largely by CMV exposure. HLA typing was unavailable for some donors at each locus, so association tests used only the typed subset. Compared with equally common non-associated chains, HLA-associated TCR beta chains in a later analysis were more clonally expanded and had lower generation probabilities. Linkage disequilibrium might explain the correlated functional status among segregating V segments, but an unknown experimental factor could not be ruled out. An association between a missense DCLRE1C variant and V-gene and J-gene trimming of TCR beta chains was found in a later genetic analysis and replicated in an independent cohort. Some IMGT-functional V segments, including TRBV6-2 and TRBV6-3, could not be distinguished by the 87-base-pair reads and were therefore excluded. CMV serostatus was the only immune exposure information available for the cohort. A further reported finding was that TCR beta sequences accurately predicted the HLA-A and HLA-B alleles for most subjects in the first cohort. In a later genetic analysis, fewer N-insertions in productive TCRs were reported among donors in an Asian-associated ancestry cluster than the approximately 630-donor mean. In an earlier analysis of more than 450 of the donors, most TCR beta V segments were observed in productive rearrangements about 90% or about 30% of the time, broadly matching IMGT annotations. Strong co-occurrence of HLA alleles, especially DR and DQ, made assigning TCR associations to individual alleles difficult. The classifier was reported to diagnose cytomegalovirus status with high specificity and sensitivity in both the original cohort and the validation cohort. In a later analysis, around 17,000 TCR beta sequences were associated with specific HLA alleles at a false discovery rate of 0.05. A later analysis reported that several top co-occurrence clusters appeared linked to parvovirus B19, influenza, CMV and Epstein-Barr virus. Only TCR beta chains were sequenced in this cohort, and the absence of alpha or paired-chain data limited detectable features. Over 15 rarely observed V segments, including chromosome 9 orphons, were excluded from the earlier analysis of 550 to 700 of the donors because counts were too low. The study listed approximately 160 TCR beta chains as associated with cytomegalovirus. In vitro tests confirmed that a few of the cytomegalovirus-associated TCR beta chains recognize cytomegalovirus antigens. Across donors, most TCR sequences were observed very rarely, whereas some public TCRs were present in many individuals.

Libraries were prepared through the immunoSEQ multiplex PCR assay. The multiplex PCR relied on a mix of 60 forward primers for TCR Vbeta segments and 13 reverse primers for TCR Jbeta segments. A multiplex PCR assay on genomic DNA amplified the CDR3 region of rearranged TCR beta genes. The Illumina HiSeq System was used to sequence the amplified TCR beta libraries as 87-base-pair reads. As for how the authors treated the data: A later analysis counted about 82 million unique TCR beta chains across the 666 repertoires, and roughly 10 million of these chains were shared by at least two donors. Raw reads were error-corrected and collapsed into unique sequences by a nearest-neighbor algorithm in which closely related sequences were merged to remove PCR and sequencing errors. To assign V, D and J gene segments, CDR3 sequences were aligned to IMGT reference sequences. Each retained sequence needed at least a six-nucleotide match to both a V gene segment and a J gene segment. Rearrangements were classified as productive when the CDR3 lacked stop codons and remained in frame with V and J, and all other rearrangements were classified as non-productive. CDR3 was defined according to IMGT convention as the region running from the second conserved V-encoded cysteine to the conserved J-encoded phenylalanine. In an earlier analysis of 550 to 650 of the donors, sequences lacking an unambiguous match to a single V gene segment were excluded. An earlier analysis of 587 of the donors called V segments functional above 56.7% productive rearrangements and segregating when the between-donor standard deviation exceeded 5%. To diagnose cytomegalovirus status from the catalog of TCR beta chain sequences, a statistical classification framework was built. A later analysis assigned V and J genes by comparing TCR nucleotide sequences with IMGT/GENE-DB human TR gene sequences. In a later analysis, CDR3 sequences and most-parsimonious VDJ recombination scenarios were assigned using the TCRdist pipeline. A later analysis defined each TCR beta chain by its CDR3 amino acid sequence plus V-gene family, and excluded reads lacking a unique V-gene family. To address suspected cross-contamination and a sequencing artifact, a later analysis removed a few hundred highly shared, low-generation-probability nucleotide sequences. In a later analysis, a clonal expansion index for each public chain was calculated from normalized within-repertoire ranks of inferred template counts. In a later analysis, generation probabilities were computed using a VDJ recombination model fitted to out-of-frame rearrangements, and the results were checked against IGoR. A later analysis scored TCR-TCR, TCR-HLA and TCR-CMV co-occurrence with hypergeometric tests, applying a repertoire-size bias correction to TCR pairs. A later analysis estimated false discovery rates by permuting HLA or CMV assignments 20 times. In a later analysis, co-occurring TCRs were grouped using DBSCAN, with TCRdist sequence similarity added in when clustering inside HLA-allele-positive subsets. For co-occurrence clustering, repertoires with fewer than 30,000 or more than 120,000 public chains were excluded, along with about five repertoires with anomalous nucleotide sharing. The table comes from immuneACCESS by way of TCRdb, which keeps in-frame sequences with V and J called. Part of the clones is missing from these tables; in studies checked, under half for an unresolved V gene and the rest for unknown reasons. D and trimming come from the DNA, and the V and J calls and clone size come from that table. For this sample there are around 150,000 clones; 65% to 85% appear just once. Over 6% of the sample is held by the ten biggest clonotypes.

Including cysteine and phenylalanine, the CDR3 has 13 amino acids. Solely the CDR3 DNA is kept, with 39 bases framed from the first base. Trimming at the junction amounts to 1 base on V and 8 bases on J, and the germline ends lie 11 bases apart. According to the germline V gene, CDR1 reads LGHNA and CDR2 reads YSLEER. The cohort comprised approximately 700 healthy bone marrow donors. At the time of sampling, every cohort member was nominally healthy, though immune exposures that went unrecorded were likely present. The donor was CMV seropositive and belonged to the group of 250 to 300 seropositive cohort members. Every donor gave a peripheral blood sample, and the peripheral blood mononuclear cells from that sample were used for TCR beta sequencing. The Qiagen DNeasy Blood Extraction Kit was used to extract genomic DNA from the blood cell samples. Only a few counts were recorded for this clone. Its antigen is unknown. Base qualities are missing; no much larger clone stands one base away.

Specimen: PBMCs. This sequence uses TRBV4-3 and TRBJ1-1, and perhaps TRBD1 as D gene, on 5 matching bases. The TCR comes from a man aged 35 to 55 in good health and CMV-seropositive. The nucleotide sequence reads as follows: TGCGCCAGCAGCCAAGCAACAGGCGCCGAAGCTTTCTTT. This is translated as CASSQATGAEAFF.